The present TCR beta chain was sequenced within a study of T cell responses to AZD1222 COVID-19 vaccine. V trimming: 0 bases; J trimming: 1 base; junction bases outside the gene matches: 4. The CDR3 has 16 residues. Germline CDR1 reads WSHSY; CDR2 reads SAAADI. Profiling relied on immunoSEQ multiplex PCR, and the TCRdb table lists in-frame clones only, not all of them. The sample has 84,000 or so clones, 80% to 90% seen once. The chain is built from TRBV10-2 and TRBJ2-3; TRBD2 matches 7 bases. This TCR came from an adult in good health. Sample: peripheral blood, taken on day 0 of AZD1222 vaccination. CDR3 in amino acids: CASSESSSGGTDTQYF. As DNA, the CDR3 is TGCGCCAGCAGTGAGTCGTCTAGCGGAGGCACAGATACGCAGTATTTT.